The 14 T cell receptor beta chains below all came from one sample that was sequenced in a study of T cells in severe cutaneous drug reactions. TCR subtype-specific primers in iRepertoire multiplex PCR prepared libraries for bulk and single-cell sequencing. TCRdb reprocessed the multiplex PCR reads and reports one entry per CDR3 protein, with no DNA. Its table lists approximately 6,900 distinct CDR3 sequences. The donors had carbamazepine-induced Stevens-Johnson syndrome or toxic epidermal necrolysis. The sequenced sample consisted of cells from a skin blister. These receptors were taken from a human donor with toxic epidermal necrolysis, a severe cutaneous drug reaction.

The V call is TRBV10-3, the J call TRBJ2-5. Germline V gene data show CDR1 as ENHRY and CDR2 as SYGVKD. The CDR3 is made up of 13 amino acids. The CDR3 spells CAISPQYIETQYF.

The V call is TRBV28, the J call TRBJ2-7; lacking DNA, the TRBD1 call made by TCRdb goes unchecked. The CDR3 loop spans 16 amino acids. Per germline, CDR1 MDHEN and CDR2 SYDVKM. CDR3 sequence: CASSPTDKPGTYEQYF. The whole variable domain, remainder taken from reference TRBV28 and TRBJ2-7, is DVKVTQSSRYLVKRTGEKVFLECVQDMDHENMFWYRQDPGLGLRLIYFSYDVKMKEKGDIPEGYSVSREKKERFSLILESASTNQTSMYLCASSPTDKPGTYEQYFGPGTRLTVT.

The chain is built from TRBV29-1 and TRBJ1-1; TCRdb lists TRBD1, though no DNA is available to test this call. Germline V gene sequence: CDR1 SQVTM, CDR2 ANQGSEA. The CDR3 has 12 amino acids. CDR3 in amino acids: CSAGTENTEAFF.

This chain's CDR3 is CSVDLSGRRIYNEQFF. The rearrangement links TRBV29-1 to TRBJ2-1; the TCRdb call, TRBD2, lacks DNA for checking. Germline V gives CDR1 SQVTM, CDR2 ANQGSEA. The CDR3 contains 16 residues.

This sequence joins TRBV7-8 and TRBJ2-5. The germline gives CDR1 SGHVS, CDR2 FQNEAQ. CDR3 length equals 15 residues. CDR3 protein: CASSLAASGAETQYF.

The chain recombines TRBV9 with TRBJ2-5; the D call from TCRdb, TRBD2, cannot be confirmed without DNA. Germline-derived CDR1 and CDR2 are SGDLS and YYNGEE. The CDR3 has 15 residues. CDR3 loop: CASSVDQRVGGTQYF.

This chain joins TRBV20-1 and TRBJ2-1; TCRdb's D call, TRBD1, is unchecked because there is no DNA. CDR3 length equals 14 residues. CDR1 and CDR2 (germline): DFQATT, SNEGSKA (reference sequence). CDR3: CSAGRAASYNEQFF.

This clonotype is classed as medium-sized by frequency. This chain joins TRBV2 and TRBJ2-7; the D call from TCRdb, TRBD2, cannot be confirmed without DNA. The CDR3 is 17 amino acids. Germline V gene lookup returns CDR1 SNHLY and CDR2 FYNNEI. CDR3: CASSPLRAGGRSYEQYF.

This clonotype is called medium-sized (0.01 to 0.1%) based on its frequency. This chain links TRBV13 with TRBJ2-7. Germline V gene lookup returns CDR1 PRHDT and CDR2 FYEKMQ (reference sequence). CDR3 length: 14 amino acids. The CDR3 sequence: CASSLGRRSYEQYF.

The CDR3 loop reads CASSSGLAFLETDTQYF. V usage is TRBV27 and J usage is TRBJ2-3; TCRdb indicates TRBD2, and absent DNA this call remains unverified. The CDR3 contains 17 residues. Germline V gene lookup returns CDR1 MNHEY and CDR2 SMNVEV (reference sequence).

The chain recombines TRBV6-5 with TRBJ2-1. The CDR3 has 13 residues. Germline lookup yields CDR1 MNHEY and CDR2 SVGAGI. The CDR3: CASSYPQSGEQFF.

The chain combines TRBV29-1 with TRBJ2-7. CDR3 length equals 11 residues. Germline-derived CDR1 and CDR2 are SQVTM and ANQGSEA. CDR3 sequence: CSVVQAYEQYF.

The chain has TRBV13 and TRBJ2-1. This CDR3 comprises 12 residues. Germline V gene data show CDR1 as PRHDT and CDR2 as FYEKMQ (reference sequence). CDR3 sequence: CASSSGFDEQFF.

This chain uses TRBV7-8 with TRBJ2-7. Germline V gene data show CDR1 as SGHVS and CDR2 as FQNEAQ. The CDR3 runs to 13 residues. CDR3: CASSREQPHEQYF.